This TCR beta chain was found in a study of shared clonotypes between healthy human individuals. This clone was found a few times. Per germline, CDR1 LNHDA and CDR2 SQIVND (reference sequence). This CDR3 is 15 amino acids long. Trimming stripped 1 base from V and 6 bases from J, with 13 bases between. The method was immunoSEQ multiplex PCR; TCRdb's version includes in-frame clones alone and lacks a portion of them. The sample includes about 1.1 million clones, about 80% of them seen just once. This chain joins TRBV19 and TRBJ1-5, with TRBD1 as a possible D gene (5 bases). Material for sequencing was memory CD4+ T cells from PBMCs. Subset of the sample: CD45RA-negative fraction. The clonotype comes from a man aged 18-30 years in good health. Some clones in this sample may be carry-over from other donors' samples. The DNA of the CDR3 is TGTGCCAGTAGTATAGTTGGGTGGGGGGTTCAGCCCCAGCATTTT. It translates to CASSIVGWGVQPQHF.